Each of the 31 T cell receptor beta chains below was sequenced from the same sample in a study of blood T cell repertoires in COVID-19. Method: immunoSEQ multiplex PCR; TCRdb's copy keeps in-frame clones and lacks some. This sample has some 150,000 clones, with around nine tenths found just once. The specimen was PBMCs or T cells enriched from blood (not recorded which). All receptors come from a woman younger than 30 who had recovered from COVID-19.

DNA of the CDR3: TGTGCCAGCAGGTACAGGGGTGGGGAGACCCAGTACTTC. It specifies CASRYRGGETQYF. The chain joins TRBV3-1 (or the pseudogene TRBV3-2) to TRBJ2-5, with 7 bases lining up with TRBD1. The ends lost 6 bases at V and 5 bases at J; junction bases unmatched: 6. Germline V CDR1 and CDR2: LGHDT, YNNKEL (reference sequence). This CDR3 is 13 amino acids long.

This sequence joins TRBV24-1 and TRBJ2-3; D not resolved. CDR3 length: 14 amino acids. V shed 3 bases and J shed 1 base, with 7 bases lying between them. CDR1 is KGHDR and CDR2 is SFDVKD in the germline V gene. CDR3: CATSDPTRTDTQYF. The CDR3 nucleotides read TGTGCCACCAGTGATCCTACCCGCACAGATACGCAGTATTTT.

The chain uses TRBV27 and TRBJ1-6; tentative D call: TRBD1 (5 bases). The CDR3 runs 14 residues. CDR1 and CDR2 (germline): MNHEY, SMNVEV (reference sequence). Trimming left V 4 bases short and J 5 bases short, with 9 bases between. The CDR3 spells CASSWTRHNSPLHF. For the CDR3, the DNA is TGTGCCAGCAGTTGGACACGGCATAATTCACCCCTCCACTTT.

The gene calls are TRBV28 and TRBJ1-2; D is unclear. The CDR3 totals 15 residues. Germline loops: CDR1 MDHEN, CDR2 SYDVKM. V lost 2 bases and J lost 1, with 11 bases in between. The CDR3 spells CASSLRGPGNYGYTF. The CDR3, as DNA: TGTGCCAGCAGTTTACGAGGGCCGGGTAACTATGGCTACACCTTC.

The chain carries TRBV7-9 and TRBJ2-1; D is perhaps TRBD1 (5 bases). Between the trimmed V and J ends, which lost 3 bases and 8 bases, there was a span of 5 bases. Germline lookup yields CDR1 SEHNR and CDR2 FQNEAQ (reference sequence). The length of the CDR3 is 11 residues. The CDR3 DNA sequence: TGTGCCAGCAGCTTGGGGCATGAGCAGTTCTTC. Protein product: CASSLGHEQFF. Together with reference TRBV7-9 and TRBJ2-1, the CDR3 gives the full variable domain: DTGVSQNPRHKITKRGQNVTFRCDPISEHNRLYWYRQTLGQGPEFLTYFQNEAQLEKSRLLSDRFSAERPKGSFSTLEIQRTEQGDSAMYLCASSLGHEQFFGPGTRLTVL.

The chain recombines TRBV19 with TRBJ2-3, with 9 nucleotides matching TRBD2. The CDR3 covers 13 residues. V trimming: 7 bases; J trimming: 7 bases; junction bases outside the gene matches: 6. CDR1 is LNHDA and CDR2 is SQIVND in the germline V gene (reference sequence). CDR3 nucleotides: TGTGCCAGTACCGGGACTAGCCGAAATACGCAGTATTTT. Amino acid sequence: CASTGTSRNTQYF. Complete variable domain (other parts from reference TRBV19 and TRBJ2-3): DGGITQSPKYLFRKEGQNVTLSCEQNLNHDAMYWYRQDPGQGLRLIYYSQIVNDFQKGDIAEGYSVSREKKESFPLTVTSAQKNPTAFYLCASTGTSRNTQYFGPGTRLTVL.

The chain carries TRBV5-4 and TRBJ1-1; no firm D call. Deletions cut 2 bases from V and 3 bases from J, with 14 bases between. CDR3 size: 15 residues. CDR1 is SGHNT, CDR2 YYREEE, per germline (reference sequence). The CDR3 region has the DNA TGTGCCAGCAGCTTAATGGGTAGCCCCTACACTGAAGCTTTCTTT. This sequence encodes CASSLMGSPYTEAFF.

This clone has a handful of counts. The chain links TRBV7-2 to TRBJ2-3, with 7 bases matching TRBD2. The CDR3 sequence is 14 residues long. Germline values: CDR1 SGHTA, CDR2 FQGNSA. V shed 3 bases and J 6 bases; nucleotides not matched to a gene: 6. Here the CDR3 DNA reads TGTGCCAGCAGCTTGGGCGGGAGTCTCGATACGCAGTATTTT. As protein: CASSLGGSLDTQYF.

This chain uses TRBV6-2 or TRBV6-3 with TRBJ1-5, with D maybe TRBD1 (5 bases). Germline V gene sequence: CDR1 MNHEY, CDR2 SVGEGT. This CDR3 contains 14 residues. Trimming left V 5 bases short and J 6 bases short, with 14 bases between. CDR3 sequence reads: CASSKATVGQPQHF. In DNA form, the CDR3 reads TGTGCCAGCAGTAAGGCGACAGTGGGTCAGCCCCAGCATTTT.

This rearrangement joins TRBV30 to TRBJ1-3; D possibly corresponds to TRBD1 (6 bases). Germline CDR1 is GTSNPN and CDR2 is SVGIG (reference sequence). The CDR3 is 12 residues long. V dropped 3 bases and J dropped 7 bases, with 10 bases sitting between them. CDR3 in amino acids: CAWSITGNTIYF. The CDR3 coding sequence is TGTGCCTGGAGCATCACAGGGAACACCATATATTTT.

The chain is built from TRBV29-1 and TRBJ1-2; D might be TRBD1 (5 bases). There are 12 residues in the CDR3. V was cut by 3 bases and J by 4 bases, with 9 bases left in between. In germline, CDR1 is SQVTM, CDR2 ANQGSEA. The chain's CDR3 is CSVDRGSYGYTF. In DNA form, the CDR3 reads TGCAGCGTTGATCGGGGGAGCTATGGCTACACCTTC. Drawing the rest from reference TRBV29-1 and TRBJ1-2, the complete variable domain is SAVISQKPSRDICQRGTSLTIQCQVDSQVTMMFWYRQQPGQSLTLIATANQGSEATYESGFVIDKFPISRPNLTFSTLTVSNMSPEDSSIYLCSVDRGSYGYTFGSGTRLTVV.

The chain couples TRBV6-5 to TRBJ1-2; TRBD1 matches 7 bases. In germline, CDR1 is MNHEY, CDR2 SVGAGI. V lost 0 bases to trimming and J lost 7 bases; unmatched junction nucleotides: 5. The CDR3 is 14 residues long. In DNA form, the CDR3 reads TGTGCCAGCAGTTACTCCAGGGGGATTGGTGGCTACACCTTC. It specifies CASSYSRGIGGYTF.

The chain carries TRBV3-1 (or the pseudogene TRBV3-2) and TRBJ2-5; no firm D call. The CDR3 is 13 residues long. The germline gives CDR1 LGHDT, CDR2 YNNKEL (reference sequence). Trimming shortened V by 1 base and J by 1 base, and 4 bases separated the two germline ends. DNA for the CDR3: TGTGCCAGCAGCCAAGCGGGCCAAGAGACCCAGTACTTC. Amino acid sequence: CASSQAGQETQYF.

The chain recombines TRBV5-4 with TRBJ2-5, with D maybe TRBD1 (6 bases). This CDR3 comprises 14 residues. The germline V gene encodes CDR1 SGHNT and CDR2 YYREEE (reference sequence). V shed 4 bases and J shed 2 bases, with 12 bases lying between them. As DNA, the CDR3 is TGTGCCAGCAGCGTTCCACAGGGACAAGAGACCCAGTACTTC. Its protein is CASSVPQGQETQYF.

The CDR3 sequence is CAWSESWQRTGELFF. For the CDR3, the DNA is TGTGCCTGGAGTGAGTCCTGGCAACGCACCGGGGAGCTGTTTTTT. The rearrangement joins TRBV30 to TRBJ2-2; D unresolved. Germline CDR1 GTSNPN, CDR2 SVGIG (reference sequence). This CDR3 is 15 amino acids long. Trimming took off 1 base at V and 4 bases at J, with 13 bases between the two ends.

V gene TRBV5-6 combines with J gene TRBJ2-7; weak D call: TRBD1 (7 bases). The germline CDR1 and CDR2 sequences are SGHDT and YYEEEE. V lost 2 bases, J lost 2 bases, and 14 bases lay in between. The CDR3 covers 15 residues. DNA for the CDR3: TGTGCCAGCAGCTTTCCTTCCAGGGGGGCCTACGAGCAGTACTTC. Protein product: CASSFPSRGAYEQYF.

This clone was counted only a few times. This rearrangement joins TRBV29-1 to TRBJ2-7; D is unresolved. V was clipped by 1 base and J by 6 bases, with 7 bases between them. From germline, CDR1 is SQVTM and CDR2 ANQGSEA. The CDR3 runs to 11 residues. The CDR3 nucleotides are TGCAGCGTTGAAGCTTCGAGCGAGCAGTACTTC. It specifies CSVEASSEQYF.

This chain joins TRBV11-2 and TRBJ1-1; 7 bases are a match to TRBD1. Germline CDR1 reads SGHAT; CDR2 reads FQNNGV. This CDR3 spans 12 amino acids. V shed 3 bases and J 8 bases; nucleotides not matched to a gene: 3. The CDR3 sequence is CASSFRDREAFF. The CDR3 region has the DNA TGTGCCAGCAGCTTCCGGGACAGAGAAGCTTTCTTT.

In nucleotides, the CDR3 is TGCAGCGTTAGCGGGGGGACCACAGATACGCAGTATTTT. It is translated as CSVSGGTTDTQYF. The rearrangement uses TRBV29-1 and TRBJ2-3; 9 bases fit TRBD2. CDR1 is SQVTM and CDR2 is ANQGSEA in the germline V gene. The CDR3 loop spans 13 amino acids. V shed 5 bases, J shed 2 bases, and the junction held 2 bases outside the gene matches.

The chain is built from TRBV5-1 and TRBJ2-1, with D tentatively TRBD2 (5 bases). V shed 1 base and J shed 6 bases, with 20 bases lying between them. The CDR3 has 17 residues. Germline V lookup: CDR1 SGHRS, CDR2 YFSETQ. CDR3 in amino acids: CASSLTGGGLVFNEQFF. For the CDR3, the DNA is TGCGCCAGCAGCTTGACGGGCGGCGGACTCGTATTCAATGAGCAGTTCTTC.

J is TRBJ2-2 and V is TRBV28; TRBD2 matches at 12 bases. Germline V gene data show CDR1 as MDHEN and CDR2 as SYDVKM. V was clipped by 3 bases and J by 6 bases; unmatched bases: 5. The CDR3 spans 16 residues. The CDR3 protein is CASSFPLAGGAGELFF. The DNA of the CDR3 is TGTGCCAGCAGTTTCCCTCTAGCGGGAGGGGCCGGGGAGCTGTTTTTT.

The DNA for the CDR3 is TGTGCCAGCAGCCTATCCACTAGCGGCTCCTACGAGCAGTACTTC. Translation: CASSLSTSGSYEQYF. The chain links TRBV4-2 to TRBJ2-7; 8 bases are shared with TRBD2. With V trimmed by 4 bases and J by 0 bases, 5 bases remained unmatched. Looked up from germline, CDR1 is LGHNA and CDR2 is YNFKEQ. The CDR3 loop spans 15 amino acids.

J is TRBJ2-1 and V is TRBV28; TRBD2 matches at 9 bases. CDR3 length: 14 residues. Germline values: CDR1 MDHEN, CDR2 SYDVKM. The V gene end was trimmed by 6 bases and the J gene end by 3 bases; junction bases not matched to a gene: 3. This CDR3 reads CASRGGRVYNEQFF. CDR3 nucleotides: TGTGCCAGCAGGGGCGGGAGGGTCTACAATGAGCAGTTCTTC.

The genes are TRBV28 and TRBJ2-2, with D possibly being TRBD1 (5 bases). V was cut by 6 bases and J by 4 bases, with 15 bases left in between. Germline CDR1 reads MDHEN; CDR2 reads SYDVKM. CDR3 size: 15 residues. The CDR3, as DNA: TGTGCCAGCAGCGCTAGGGGTTTGGGCACCGGGGAGCTGTTTTTT. It encodes CASSARGLGTGELFF.

The chain couples TRBV19 to TRBJ2-3, with 8 positions matching TRBD2. Trimming at V came to 0 bases and at J to 2 bases, leaving 10 bases not matched to a gene. From germline, CDR1 is LNHDA and CDR2 SQIVND (reference sequence). The CDR3 has 18 residues. CDR3 nucleotides: TGTGCCAGTAGTATAGATCGGGTTAGCGGGGACCTCACAGATACGCAGTATTTT. It codes for CASSIDRVSGDLTDTQYF.

The rearrangement joins TRBV5-1 to TRBJ2-1; D gene uncertain. V was pared by 3 bases and J by 5 bases, with 12 bases between. CDR1 is SGHRS, CDR2 YFSETQ, per germline. There are 14 residues in the CDR3. DNA of the CDR3: TGCGCCAGCAGCTCACGCGGCGGAAACAATGAGCAGTTCTTC. The encoded protein is CASSSRGGNNEQFF.

V usage is TRBV6-5 and J usage is TRBJ2-1; D is perhaps TRBD2 (5 bases). CDR1 and CDR2 from the germline V gene are MNHEY and SVGAGI. The CDR3 sequence is 14 residues long. V lost 7 bases to trimming and J lost 6 bases, with 16 bases between them. The CDR3 here is CASNRWESGNEQFF. CDR3 bases: TGTGCCAGCAATCGTTGGGAAAGCGGCAATGAGCAGTTCTTC.

V is TRBV5-1 and J is TRBJ2-7; 7 bases fit TRBD2. Trimming cost V 5 bases and J 6 bases; bases outside gene matches: 20. The length of the CDR3 is 17 residues. CDR1 and CDR2 from the germline V gene are SGHRS and YFSETQ. The CDR3 reads CASSKARIEGGNSEQYF. As DNA, the CDR3 is TGCGCCAGCAGTAAAGCTAGAATTGAGGGAGGGAATTCCGAGCAGTACTTC.

The chain recombines TRBV7-3 with TRBJ2-1; possible D gene TRBD2, 6 bases. The germline gives CDR1 SGHTA, CDR2 FQGTGA. The CDR3 spans 14 residues. Trimming stripped 4 bases from V and 6 bases from J, with 13 bases between. The DNA of the CDR3 is TGTGCCAGCAGCTCCTCGGGCGGGGCCAATGAGCAGTTCTTC. This codes for CASSSSGGANEQFF.

The chain has TRBV19 and TRBJ2-7, with 8 bases fitting TRBD1. The junction had 11 bases not matched to a gene; V was cut back by 10 bases and J by 6 bases. Germline assignment: CDR1 LNHDA and CDR2 SQIVND (reference sequence). The CDR3 has 13 residues. For the CDR3, the DNA is TGTGCCACCCAAGGACAGGGTGGATTCGAGCAGTACTTC. It codes for CATQGQGGFEQYF.

This clone was counted only a few times. The V and J genes are TRBV7-9 and TRBJ2-2; D perhaps matches TRBD1 (7 bases). This CDR3 is built from 14 residues. The germline CDR1 and CDR2 sequences are SEHNR and FQNEAQ (reference sequence). V was trimmed by 5 bases and J by 6 bases, leaving 13 bases between them. CDR3 loop: CASSPTGEAGELFF. Here the CDR3 DNA reads TGTGCCAGCAGCCCAACAGGGGAGGCCGGGGAGCTGTTTTTT.